The clone carrying this T cell receptor beta chain turned up a few times. The CDR3 runs 12 residues. The ends were cut back, 3 bases at V and 12 bases at J, with 12 bases in the middle. Germline CDR1 MNHEY, CDR2 SMNVEV (reference sequence). The entry originates in a study of cytomegalovirus exposure and HLA in healthy donors. The PCR used 60 Vbeta and 13 Jbeta primers. Some clones are missing from TCRdb's copy, which holds only in-frame ones; the method was immunoSEQ multiplex PCR. This table has about 90,000 clones, approximately 84% appearing once. The rearrangement uses TRBV27 and TRBJ1-5, with a tentative D call TRBD1 (6 bases). The specimen was PBMCs. This clonotype was sampled from a man between 18 and 35 years old in good health and CMV-seronegative. Here the CDR3 reads CASSFIRQDQHF. In DNA, the CDR3 is TGTGCCAGCAGTTTTATCCGACAGGACCAGCATTTT.